These 7 T cell receptor beta chains were all obtained from the same sample, sequenced in a study of cytomegalovirus exposure and HLA in healthy donors. The PCR used 60 Vbeta and 13 Jbeta primers. The assay was immunoSEQ multiplex PCR, and TCRdb's table has in-frame clones only and misses some. Altogether 100,000 to 150,000 clones are present, around 80% being singletons, with the ten largest covering about 1.1%. The sample was PBMCs. Every receptor here comes from a woman in her twenties or thirties in good health and CMV-seronegative.

The chain uses TRBV2 and TRBJ2-2, with 11 positions matching TRBD2. Looked up from germline, CDR1 is SNHLY and CDR2 is FYNNEI. Trimming removed 4 bases from V and 0 bases from J; junction bases left unmatched: 7. This CDR3 is built from 18 residues. In DNA form, the CDR3 reads TGTGCCAGCAGTGGGAGGGTAGCGGGGGGGCCGAACACCGGGGAGCTGTTTTTT. Translated, it gives CASSGRVAGGPNTGELFF.

As DNA, the CDR3 is TGTGCCACCGGGCGCAGGGGGGTTCAGCCCCAGCATTTT. It encodes CATGRRGVQPQHF. The chain recombines TRBV19 with TRBJ1-5, with TRBD1 matching over 7 bases. In germline, CDR1 is LNHDA, CDR2 SQIVND (reference sequence). CDR3 length: 13 amino acids. Unmatched junction bases numbered 9, after V lost 10 bases and J lost 6 bases.

The chain employs TRBV30 and TRBJ2-3; TRBD2 aligns across 11 bases. The CDR3 contains 14 residues. V dropped 1 base and J dropped 7; count of bases not matched to a gene: 4. CDR1 is GTSNPN and CDR2 is SVGIG in the germline V gene (reference sequence). This chain's CDR3 is CAWSDTSGRNTQYF. CDR3 bases: TGTGCCTGGAGTGATACTAGCGGGAGAAATACGCAGTATTTT.

This clone has just a few counts. The V and J genes are TRBV18 and TRBJ2-6; D perhaps matches TRBD1 (5 bases). V gave up 0 bases and J gave up 1 base, with 10 bases separating them. CDR1 and CDR2 (germline): KGHSH, LQKENI. The CDR3 totals 17 residues. DNA of the CDR3: TGTGCCAGCTCACCACCGAGGACAAGTTCTGGGGCCAACGTCCTGACTTTC. It translates to CASSPPRTSSGANVLTF.

This clone has just one count. The chain recombines TRBV5-6 with TRBJ2-2, with 9 bases that match TRBD2. This CDR3 is 15 amino acids long. Germline V CDR1 and CDR2: SGHDT, YYEEEE. Trimming removed 4 bases from V and 7 bases from J; junction bases left unmatched: 8. CDR3 region: CASSRRTSVGGELFF. As DNA, the CDR3 is TGTGCCAGCAGCAGAAGGACTAGCGTTGGCGGGGAGCTGTTTTTT.

The CDR3 bases are TGCGCCAGCAGCCCCGGGACTAGCGAGACCTACGAGCAGTACTTC. Encoded protein: CASSPGTSETYEQYF. This chain links TRBV4-3 with TRBJ2-7, with 10 bases that match TRBD2. The germline CDR1 and CDR2 sequences are LGHNA and YSLEER. V shed 4 bases, J shed 2 bases, and the junction held 5 bases outside the gene matches. This CDR3 contains 15 residues.

The CDR3 region is CASSLTLQNTEAFF. The CDR3 nucleotides are TGTGCCAGCAGCTTGACACTCCAAAACACTGAAGCTTTCTTT. The rearrangement uses TRBV7-9 and TRBJ1-1; D is ambiguous. Trimming removed 3 bases at V and 2 bases at J, with 10 bases between. Per the germline V gene, CDR1 is SEHNR and CDR2 is FQNEAQ (reference sequence). The CDR3 sequence is 14 residues long.